Shown below are 30 T cell receptor beta chains from a single sample sequenced in a study of vaccination and CD4 T cells after COVID-19. An Oncomine TCR Beta short-read assay was used to sequence the DNA from cultured CD4+ T cells. Using its own MiXCR run on the PCR reads, TCRdb lists one record per CDR3 protein. The sample consists of several thousand distinct CDR3 sequences, 46% of them appearing once. No antigen is known for these receptors. As to treatment: roughly 10-day PBMC culture with coronavirus spike peptide pools or control peptides (ViraFEST assay). Investigators obtained the unexposed donor's CD4+ T cells before the COVID-19 pandemic (2011-2018). Sequencing was carried out using CD4+ T cells from blood, cultured in vitro. The receptors here all came from a human donor in good health.

This clonotype occurred once. The rearrangement links TRBV6-5 to TRBJ2-3, with D unclear. Trimming stripped 0 bases from V and 3 bases from J, with 7 bases between. Germline-derived CDR1 and CDR2 are MNHEY and SVGAGI. The CDR3 consists of 14 residues. The CDR3 protein is CASSYSQTTDTQYF. In DNA, the CDR3 is TGTGCCAGCAGTTACTCACAGACTACAGATACGCAGTATTTT.

This clonotype was counted a single time. This chain uses TRBV6-1 with TRBJ2-7, with 9 bases fitting TRBD1. CDR3 length: 15 amino acids. The trim removed 2 bases at V and 4 bases at J, leaving 6 bases unmatched. The germline V gene has CDR1 MNHNS and CDR2 SASEGT. Here the CDR3 DNA reads TGTGCCAGCAGTGAATTGACAGGGGGTCAATACGAGCAGTACTTC. This sequence encodes CASSELTGGQYEQYF.

This chain's CDR3 is CASTIGSGEQYF. The DNA for the CDR3 is TGTGCCAGCACTATCGGTTCGGGGGAGCAGTACTTC. The rearrangement links TRBV7-9 to TRBJ2-7, with D tentatively TRBD2 (5 bases). Germline values: CDR1 SEHNR, CDR2 FQNEAQ (reference sequence). The CDR3 extends over 12 amino acids. V dropped 7 bases and J dropped 7 bases, with 14 bases sitting between them. The complete variable domain, with remaining parts taken from reference TRBV7-9 and TRBJ2-7, reads DTGVSQNPRHKITKRGQNVTFRCDPISEHNRLYWYRQTLGQGPEFLTYFQNEAQLEKSRLLSDRFSAERPKGSFSTLEIQRTEQGDSAMYLCASTIGSGEQYFGPGTRLTVT.

This clonotype was detected a few times. This chain connects TRBV14 to TRBJ2-7; D call uncertain. This CDR3 has 13 residues. CDR1 and CDR2 from the germline V gene are SGHDN and FVKESK. Trimming shortened V by 1 base and J by 3 bases, and 7 bases separated the two germline ends. The CDR3 loop is CASSQVQFYEQYF. CDR3 coding DNA: TGTGCCAGCAGCCAAGTCCAGTTCTACGAGCAGTACTTC.

The chain has TRBV20-1 and TRBJ1-5; perhaps TRBD1 as D (5 bases). Germline-derived CDR1 and CDR2 are DFQATT and SNEGSKA (reference sequence). Trimming pared 5 bases from V and 6 bases from J, leaving 23 bases between. The CDR3 covers 16 residues. CDR3 sequence (DNA): TGCAGTGCTGTAAGACCACGGCCACCGGGGGGTCAGCCCCAGCATTTT. This translates into CSAVRPRPPGGQPQHF.

The chain uses TRBV29-1 and TRBJ1-2; D unclear. The CDR3 consists of 11 residues. The V gene's germline CDR1 is SQVTM and CDR2 ANQGSEA. The germline V and J ends were trimmed by 5 bases and 8 bases, with 12 bases remaining between them. The CDR3 DNA reads as TGCAGCGTTTTCGAAGAAACGGGCTACACCTTC. It yields the protein CSVFEETGYTF. The entire variable domain, with the rest obtained from reference TRBV29-1 and TRBJ1-2, is as follows: SAVISQKPSRDICQRGTSLTIQCQVDSQVTMMFWYRQQPGQSLTLIATANQGSEATYESGFVIDKFPISRPNLTFSTLTVSNMSPEDSSIYLCSVFEETGYTFGSGTRLTVV.

The chain is built from TRBV11-1 and TRBJ2-5; D is possibly TRBD2 (6 bases). The CDR3 has 13 residues. Per germline, CDR1 SGHAT and CDR2 FQDESV (reference sequence). The V end was cut by 6 bases, the J end by 7 bases, with 15 bases between. The CDR3 region is CASSVGGPGTQYF. The CDR3 DNA is TGTGCCAGCAGTGTGGGGGGTCCGGGGACCCAGTACTTC.

This clonotype was seen more than once but under ten times. The chain is built from TRBV27 and TRBJ1-2; 8 bases are shared with TRBD1. V gave up 8 bases and J gave up 7 bases; unmatched junction bases: 9. CDR1 is MNHEY and CDR2 is SMNVEV in the germline V gene (reference sequence). The CDR3 covers 13 residues. CDR3 nucleotide sequence: TGTGCCAGCCGCAGGGGGCTGGTAGGTGGCTACACCTTC. Protein sequence: CASRRGLVGGYTF.

This chain connects TRBV19 to TRBJ1-2; D is unclear. Germline-derived CDR1 and CDR2 are LNHDA and SQIVND (reference sequence). The ends were cut back, 1 base at V and 5 bases at J, with 14 bases in the middle. This CDR3 has 15 residues. The DNA of the CDR3 is TGTGCCAGTAGTATAGGGAGCTCCGGTCTATATGGCTACACCTTC. It codes for CASSIGSSGLYGYTF. The whole variable domain, remainder taken from reference TRBV19 and TRBJ1-2, is DGGITQSPKYLFRKEGQNVTLSCEQNLNHDAMYWYRQDPGQGLRLIYYSQIVNDFQKGDIAEGYSVSREKKESFPLTVTSAQKNPTAFYLCASSIGSSGLYGYTFGSGTRLTVV.

The gene calls are TRBV6-5 and TRBJ2-6; TRBD1 matches 7 bases. Losses at the gene ends were 0 bases for V and 4 bases for J; bases not matched to a gene: 3. Germline V gene sequence: CDR1 MNHEY, CDR2 SVGAGI. The CDR3 is 16 residues long. The CDR3 DNA reads as TGTGCCAGCAGTTACTCAGGGGGCGCCGGGGCCAACGTCCTGACTTTC. Its translation is CASSYSGGAGANVLTF.

This sequence joins TRBV6-1 and TRBJ2-5; 8 bases map to TRBD1. CDR3 length equals 16 residues. Germline-derived CDR1 and CDR2 are MNHNS and SASEGT. The V segment lost 6 bases and the J segment 1 base; nucleotides outside the gene matches: 10. CDR3: CASRTGTTGGQETQYF. CDR3 in DNA: TGTGCCAGCAGGACCGGGACCACAGGGGGCCAAGAGACCCAGTACTTC.

The CDR3 DNA sequence: TGTGCCAGCAGTCAACGGGGTCGGATTACAGATACGCAGTATTTT. Its protein is CASSQRGRITDTQYF. This chain joins TRBV6-4 and TRBJ2-3; D is perhaps TRBD2 (5 bases). Per germline, CDR1 MRHNA and CDR2 SNTAGT. V was clipped by 5 bases and J by 3 bases, with 15 bases between them. CDR3 length equals 15 residues.

This clonotype was recorded a few times. The J gene is TRBJ2-5, the V gene TRBV20-1; 15 bases fit TRBD2. The germline V gene encodes CDR1 DFQATT and CDR2 SNEGSKA (reference sequence). The length of the CDR3 is 15 residues. The ends lost 4 bases at V and 3 bases at J; junction bases unmatched: 3. In DNA form, the CDR3 reads TGCAGTGCTACCAGGACTAGCGGGGGGGAAGAGACCCAGTACTTC. Protein product: CSATRTSGGEETQYF.

The chain uses TRBV5-1 and TRBJ1-1; TRBD1 matches at 7 bases. CDR3 size: 14 residues. Germline trimming cut 3 bases from V and 5 bases from J; bases unmatched to any gene: 7. Looked up from germline, CDR1 is SGHRS and CDR2 is YFSETQ. DNA for the CDR3: TGCGCCAGCAGCTCATCAGGGGGAGGAACTGAAGCTTTCTTT. As protein: CASSSSGGGTEAFF.

The V and J genes are TRBV7-2 and TRBJ2-1, with D possibly TRBD1 on 7 matching bases. This CDR3 is built from 13 residues. The ends were cut back, 3 bases at V and 7 bases at J, with 10 bases in the middle. Germline loops: CDR1 SGHTA, CDR2 FQGNSA. Here the CDR3 reads CASSFPGGNEQFF. The CDR3 DNA reads TGTGCCAGCAGCTTTCCAGGGGGGAATGAGCAGTTCTTC.

This clonotype was counted between two and nine times. The V and J genes are TRBV7-3 and TRBJ1-6; D perhaps matches TRBD1 (6 bases). V lost 2 bases to trimming and J lost 8 bases, with 10 bases between them. Germline V gene lookup returns CDR1 SGHTA and CDR2 FQGTGA. The CDR3 spans 14 residues. CDR3: CASSLRGGDSPLHF. For the CDR3, the DNA is TGTGCCAGCAGCTTACGGGGGGGCGATTCACCCCTCCACTTT.

By share, this clonotype counts as large (0.1 to 1%). V usage is TRBV9 and J usage is TRBJ1-1; tentatively, D is TRBD1 (6 bases). The CDR3 extends over 12 amino acids. V gave up 7 bases and J gave up 6 bases, with 13 bases separating them. The germline CDR1 and CDR2 sequences are SGDLS and YYNGEE. CDR3 loop: CASGTTPPEAFF. The CDR3 DNA reads as TGTGCCAGCGGGACAACCCCCCCTGAAGCTTTCTTT.

The chain is built from TRBV27 and TRBJ1-5; possible D gene TRBD1, 5 bases. Germline V gene sequence: CDR1 MNHEY, CDR2 SMNVEV (reference sequence). This CDR3 has 15 amino acids. V was pared by 1 base and J by 1 base, with 8 bases between. This CDR3 reads CASSLWGVSNQPQHF. CDR3 DNA sequence: TGTGCCAGCAGTTTATGGGGGGTAAGCAATCAGCCCCAGCATTTT.

This chain links TRBV18 with TRBJ1-1, with 7 bases identical to TRBD1. The V segment lost 0 bases and the J segment 4 bases; nucleotides outside the gene matches: 5. The length of the CDR3 is 15 residues. Per germline, CDR1 KGHSH and CDR2 LQKENI. The CDR3 region is CASSPPPGGPTEAFF. The CDR3 nucleotides read TGTGCCAGCTCACCACCGCCAGGGGGTCCCACTGAAGCTTTCTTT.

The V gene is TRBV7-9, the J gene TRBJ1-1, with a possible D match to TRBD1 (5 bases). Germline CDR1 is SEHNR and CDR2 is FQNEAQ (reference sequence). CDR3 length equals 17 residues. Trimming pared 4 bases from V and 10 bases from J, leaving 28 bases between. CDR3 amino acids: CASSSLAGRQNIDAAFF. In DNA form, the CDR3 reads TGTGCCAGCAGCTCCCTTGCAGGTCGACAGAATATTGATGCAGCTTTCTTT.

This chain connects TRBV20-1 to TRBJ1-1, with unresolved D. The V and J ends lost 1 base and 5 bases respectively, with 11 bases between them. The CDR3 totals 13 residues. Germline V gene data show CDR1 as DFQATT and CDR2 as SNEGSKA (reference sequence). The CDR3, as DNA: TGCAGTGCTAGAGGTAGAGGAGAAACTGAAGCTTTCTTT. Amino acid sequence: CSARGRGETEAFF.

The genes are TRBV5-6 and TRBJ1-6; 7 bases are a match to TRBD1. The length of the CDR3 is 15 residues. V shed 4 bases, J shed 9 bases, and the junction held 10 bases outside the gene matches. Per germline, CDR1 SGHDT and CDR2 YYEEEE. The CDR3 DNA sequence: TGTGCCAGCAGCACCGGACAGGTGATAAGTTCACCCCTCCACTTT. Its translation is CASSTGQVISSPLHF.

The chain joins TRBV20-1 to TRBJ1-2; possibly TRBD1 for D (5 bases). The V end was cut by 3 bases, the J end by 6 bases, with 11 bases between. This CDR3 is built from 12 residues. CDR1 DFQATT and CDR2 SNEGSKA come from the germline V gene (reference sequence). Here the CDR3 reads CSASFGADGYTF. Here the CDR3 DNA reads TGCAGTGCTAGCTTTGGGGCTGATGGCTACACCTTC.

This clonotype is medium-sized within its sample. V usage is TRBV6-1 and J usage is TRBJ1-1, with a weak D call TRBD1 (6 bases). Germline V CDR1 and CDR2: MNHNS, SASEGT. The V end was cut by 2 bases, the J end by 1 base, with 14 bases between. This CDR3 region has 16 residues. The DNA of the CDR3 is TGTGCCAGCAGTGAAATGAATGGGGGCCCGAACACTGAAGCTTTCTTT. It encodes CASSEMNGGPNTEAFF.

Sample share makes this clonotype medium-sized (0.01 to 0.1%). This chain connects TRBV6-1 to TRBJ1-5, with unresolved D. This CDR3 region has 14 residues. Germline lookup yields CDR1 MNHNS and CDR2 SASEGT. V shed 1 base and J shed 4 bases, with 8 bases lying between them. The CDR3 here is CASSEDSENQPQHF. The CDR3 DNA reads as TGTGCCAGCAGTGAAGACAGCGAAAATCAGCCCCAGCATTTT.

This chain links TRBV20-1 with TRBJ2-4; 8 nucleotides line up with TRBD2. The CDR3 runs 15 residues. With 3 bases clipped from V and 3 bases from J, the junction kept 7 bases outside the gene matches. Germline CDR1 and CDR2: DFQATT and SNEGSKA (reference sequence). The CDR3 DNA reads as TGCAGTGCTAGGTCGGGACTAGTTCTCAAAAACATTCAGTACTTC. This encodes CSARSGLVLKNIQYF.

This clonotype is categorized as medium-sized. The genes are TRBV11-2 and TRBJ1-2, with D possibly being TRBD1 (5 bases). V lost 2 bases to trimming and J lost 5 bases, with 12 bases between them. The CDR3 is 14 amino acids. From germline, CDR1 is SGHAT and CDR2 FQNNGV. CDR3 region: CASSLLGQGYGYTF. The CDR3 nucleotides read TGTGCCAGCAGCTTATTGGGTCAGGGTTATGGCTACACCTTC.

The V gene is TRBV6-1, the J gene TRBJ1-2; no reliable D call. The germline CDR1 and CDR2 sequences are MNHNS and SASEGT. CDR3 length: 13 residues. The V and J ends lost 6 bases and 4 bases respectively, with 12 bases between them. Here the CDR3 DNA reads TGTGCCAGCAGCCCGGATCCCACCTATGGCTACACCTTC. As protein: CASSPDPTYGYTF.

The chain links TRBV6-5 to TRBJ1-6, with a weak D call TRBD1 (5 bases). The V gene lost 2 bases and the J gene lost 6 bases, with 14 bases spanning the gap. CDR3 length: 16 amino acids. Germline-derived CDR1 and CDR2 are MNHEY and SVGAGI. The CDR3: CASSYRDSQPNSPLHF. CDR3 coding DNA: TGTGCCAGCAGTTACCGAGACAGTCAACCTAATTCACCCCTCCACTTT.

This clonotype has a handful of counts. The V gene is TRBV2, the J gene TRBJ1-1; D is perhaps TRBD1 (5 bases). This CDR3 has 11 amino acids. Looked up from germline, CDR1 is SNHLY and CDR2 is FYNNEI. Trimming stripped 7 bases from V and 11 bases from J, with 14 bases between. Here the CDR3 reads CASIAQVSAFF. The DNA for the CDR3 is TGTGCCAGCATTGCACAGGTTAGCGCTTTCTTT.